The 23 T cell receptor beta chains given below trace back to one sample, sequenced in a study of T-cell memory formation after mild COVID-19. Each CDR3 protein gets one entry after TCRdb re-called the 5' RACE reads with MiXCR. The data show 85,000 to 130,000 distinct CDR3 sequences, roughly 10% seen once. Material for sequencing was PBMCs or a T cell subset sorted from them (not recorded which). The receptor source for this set is a young man who had mild COVID-19 (a few samples of this study predate the infection). Cell type and time point are not known.

The V call is TRBV29-1, the J call TRBJ2-1, with 9 bases lining up with TRBD2. This CDR3 spans 14 amino acids. Looked up from germline, CDR1 is SQVTM and CDR2 is ANQGSEA. After removal of 1 base from V and 6 bases from J, the junction contained 4 bases not matched to a gene. CDR3 DNA: TGCAGCGTTGAAGGGACTAGCGAAGGCAATGAGCAGTTCTTC. Translating it yields CSVEGTSEGNEQFF.

This clonotype was recorded at least ten times. This rearrangement joins TRBV9 to TRBJ2-3; D not certain. In germline, CDR1 is SGDLS, CDR2 YYNGEE. V lost 5 bases and J 3 bases, leaving 13 bases between the germline ends. This CDR3 has 14 amino acids. This CDR3 is CASSSGSSTDTQYF. CDR3 coding DNA: TGTGCCAGCAGTTCCGGGTCTAGTACAGATACGCAGTATTTT.

The sample holds a few counts of this clonotype. The CDR3 reads CSAREGYSYEQYV. CDR3 DNA sequence: TGCAGTGCTAGAGAAGGTTACTCCTACGAGCAGTACGTC. V usage is TRBV20-1 and J usage is TRBJ2-7; no clear D. Trimming removed 0 bases at V and 0 bases at J, with 6 bases between. CDR1 is DFQATT, CDR2 SNEGSKA, per germline (reference sequence). The CDR3 sequence is 13 residues long.

The genes are TRBV4-1 and TRBJ2-3; no reliable D call. Trimming stripped 1 base from V and 5 bases from J, with 13 bases between. CDR3 length: 15 residues. Per germline, CDR1 MGHRA and CDR2 YSYEKL. The CDR3 region has the DNA TGCGCCAGCAGCCAAGGAAGGGTCTTTCTAGATACGCAGTATTTT. This translates into CASSQGRVFLDTQYF.

This clonotype was seen a handful of times. This chain connects TRBV30 to TRBJ2-7; possibly TRBD2 for D (5 bases). Germline assignment: CDR1 GTSNPN and CDR2 SVGIG (reference sequence). Trimming removed 3 bases at V and 4 bases at J, with 10 bases between. The CDR3 totals 12 residues. The CDR3 here is CAWRDFRYEQYF. As DNA, the CDR3 is TGTGCCTGGAGGGACTTCCGATACGAGCAGTACTTC.

With respect to this clonotype: A much bigger clone sits one base away, suggesting this may be a read error. The J gene is TRBJ2-7, the V gene TRBV7-9, with 11 bases that match TRBD1. This CDR3 is built from 15 residues. Looked up from germline, CDR1 is SEHNR and CDR2 is FQNEAQ (reference sequence). Germline trimming cut 7 bases from V and 3 bases from J; bases unmatched to any gene: 8. CDR3 protein: CASTSRDRGNYEQYF. The DNA of the CDR3 is TGTGCCAGCACCTCCCGGGACAGGGGGAACTACGAGCAGTACTTC.

This chain links TRBV9 with TRBJ2-3, with D tentatively TRBD2 (5 bases). From germline, CDR1 is SGDLS and CDR2 YYNGEE. Trimming removed 0 bases at V and 0 bases at J, with 14 bases between. The CDR3 runs to 17 residues. The CDR3 loop is CASSVERGLSSTDTQYF. The CDR3 nucleotides read TGTGCCAGCAGCGTAGAGCGAGGACTTTCTAGCACAGATACGCAGTATTTT.

The table lists this clonotype with many counts. This chain uses TRBV9 with TRBJ2-5; 8 bases line up with TRBD1. With 3 bases clipped from V and 6 bases from J, the junction kept 7 bases outside the gene matches. The CDR3 sequence is 14 residues long. The germline V gene encodes CDR1 SGDLS and CDR2 YYNGEE. The DNA for the CDR3 is TGTGCCAGCAGCGGGACAGGGAATCCTAAGACCCAGTACTTC. Its translation: CASSGTGNPKTQYF. The full variable domain, in which reference TRBV9 and TRBJ2-5 provide the parts outside the CDR3, is DSGVTQTPKHLITATGQRVTLRCSPRSGDLSVYWYQQSLDQGLQFLIQYYNGEERAKGNILERFSAQQFPDLHSELNLSSLELGDSALYFCASSGTGNPKTQYFGPGTRLLVL.

This clonotype was found a few times. The CDR3 reads CATSRDRGNEQFF. The CDR3 region has the DNA TGTGCCACCAGCAGAGATCGGGGCAATGAGCAGTTCTTC. The chain employs TRBV15 and TRBJ2-1, with D perhaps matching TRBD2 (5 bases). The germline V and J ends were trimmed by 0 bases and 6 bases, with 6 bases remaining between them. CDR3 length equals 13 residues. The germline V gene has CDR1 LNHNV and CDR2 YYDKDF (reference sequence).

Turning to this clonotype: A much larger clone differs from this one at a single base, so this may be a read error. The J gene is TRBJ1-1, the V gene TRBV12-3 or TRBV12-4; D is possibly TRBD1 (6 bases). The CDR3 length is 13 residues. V dropped 4 bases and J dropped 5 bases, with 11 bases sitting between them. CDR3 in amino acids: CASSSGEGTEAFF. The CDR3 bases are TGTGCCAGCAGTTCAGGGGAGGGAACTGAAGCTTTCTTT.

Ten or more counts support this clonotype. V is TRBV12-3 or TRBV12-4 and J is TRBJ2-1; D might be TRBD1 or TRBD2, each matching 6 bases. The CDR3 consists of 15 residues. Trimming stripped 7 bases from V and 8 bases from J, with 21 bases between. The CDR3 region is CASTPGRGAMDEQFF. CDR3 coding DNA: TGTGCCAGCACCCCCGGTAGGGGGGCCATGGATGAGCAGTTCTTC.

The chain employs TRBV29-1 and TRBJ2-2; D is uncertain. Trimming removed 6 bases from V and 0 bases from J, with 5 bases in between. From germline, CDR1 is SQVTM and CDR2 ANQGSEA. This CDR3 is 12 amino acids long. The CDR3 DNA follows: TGCAGCGTAGACTCGAACACCGGGGAGCTGTTTTTT. Its protein is CSVDSNTGELFF.

This clonotype came up a few times. The chain joins TRBV7-2 to TRBJ2-5; TRBD1 aligns across 8 bases. J gave up 4 bases and V 1 base, and 5 bases lay outside the gene matches. There are 15 residues in the CDR3. The V gene's germline CDR1 is SGHTA and CDR2 FQGNSA. Written as DNA, the CDR3 is TGTGCCAGCAGCTTAGGGCAGGGGGCGCGAGAGACCCAGTACTTC. Its protein is CASSLGQGARETQYF.

This rearrangement joins TRBV11-2 to TRBJ2-1; D ambiguous. The V end lost 2 bases, the J end lost 0 bases, and 14 bases lay between the germline ends. Germline CDR1 is SGHAT and CDR2 is FQNNGV. The CDR3 is made up of 17 amino acids. This chain's CDR3 is CASSLLESESSYNEQFF. CDR3 bases: TGTGCCAGCAGCTTATTAGAATCCGAGAGCTCCTACAATGAGCAGTTCTTC.

The rearrangement uses TRBV4-2 and TRBJ1-6; no reliable D call. Germline CDR1 and CDR2: LGHNA and YNFKEQ. The CDR3 length is 13 residues. The V gene lost 1 base and the J gene lost 9 bases, with 7 bases spanning the gap. CDR3 amino acids: CASSQAILSPLHF. CDR3 nucleotides: TGTGCCAGCAGCCAAGCAATTCTTTCACCCCTCCACTTT.

In this sample, this clonotype turned up a few times. One base away lies a much larger clone, so this may be a sequencing read error. The chain recombines TRBV5-1 with TRBJ2-1; 9 positions agree with TRBD1. The J segment lost 5 bases and the V segment lost 3 bases, leaving 6 bases of the junction unmatched. The V gene's germline CDR1 is SGHRS and CDR2 YFSETQ. CDR3 size: 15 residues. DNA of the CDR3: TGCGCCAGCAGCTATTCCGGGACAGGGAACAATGAGCAGTTCTTC. It codes for CASSYSGTGNNEQFF.

This clonotype turned up a few times. J is TRBJ2-4 and V is TRBV6-2 or TRBV6-3, with TRBD2 matching 7 bases. Germline V gives CDR1 MNHEY, CDR2 SVGEGT. The J segment lost 6 bases and the V segment lost 6 bases, leaving 8 bases of the junction unmatched. The CDR3 consists of 14 residues. This chain's CDR3 is CASRPVLARNIQYF. The CDR3 DNA follows: TGTGCCAGCAGGCCCGTACTAGCGAGAAACATTCAGTACTTC.

The chain uses TRBV7-9 and TRBJ1-2, with TRBD1 matching over 9 bases. Germline trimming cut 1 base from V and 5 bases from J; bases unmatched to any gene: 5. Germline values: CDR1 SEHNR, CDR2 FQNEAQ (reference sequence). CDR3 length: 15 amino acids. CDR3 amino acids: CASSLGDRGKYGYTF. CDR3 coding DNA: TGTGCCAGCAGCTTAGGCGACAGGGGGAAATATGGCTACACCTTC. Together with reference TRBV7-9 and TRBJ1-2, the CDR3 gives the full variable domain: DTGVSQNPRHKITKRGQNVTFRCDPISEHNRLYWYRQTLGQGPEFLTYFQNEAQLEKSRLLSDRFSAERPKGSFSTLEIQRTEQGDSAMYLCASSLGDRGKYGYTFGSGTRLTVV.

This clonotype was seen only a few times. The chain is built from TRBV7-9 and TRBJ2-2; a possible D gene is TRBD1 (6 bases). Deletions cut 2 bases from V and 2 bases from J, with 12 bases between. CDR1 and CDR2 from the germline V gene are SEHNR and FQNEAQ (reference sequence). This CDR3 comprises 16 residues. The CDR3, as DNA: TGTGCCAGCAGCTTAAGCCCGGGACAAAACACCGGGGAGCTGTTTTTT. Protein: CASSLSPGQNTGELFF.

V and J are TRBV7-9 and TRBJ2-3, with TRBD2 as a possible D gene (6 bases). The CDR3 has 15 amino acids. Trimming cost V 2 bases and J 1 base, with 10 bases left between them. Germline V lookup: CDR1 SEHNR, CDR2 FQNEAQ (reference sequence). The CDR3 nucleotides read TGTGCCAGCAGCTTACTGTGGGGGGGCACAGATACGCAGTATTTT. It encodes CASSLLWGGTDTQYF.

This clonotype was recorded a few times. The V gene is TRBV9, the J gene TRBJ1-4, with D hard to call. From germline, CDR1 is SGDLS and CDR2 YYNGEE. The CDR3 loop spans 15 amino acids. The V end lost 0 bases, the J end lost 0 bases, and 6 bases lay between the germline ends. This chain's CDR3 is CASSVGRATNEKLFF. The CDR3 DNA reads as TGTGCCAGCAGCGTAGGTCGAGCAACTAATGAAAAACTGTTTTTT. The full variable domain, its missing parts supplied by reference TRBV9 and TRBJ1-4, is DSGVTQTPKHLITATGQRVTLRCSPRSGDLSVYWYQQSLDQGLQFLIQYYNGEERAKGNILERFSAQQFPDLHSELNLSSLELGDSALYFCASSVGRATNEKLFFGSGTQLSVL.

V usage is TRBV4-3 and J usage is TRBJ2-2; TRBD1 is a possible D gene (5 bases). CDR3 length equals 15 residues. CDR1 is LGHNA, CDR2 YSLEER, per germline. V was pared by 0 bases and J by 3 bases, with 8 bases between. CDR3 region: CASSQDRVDTGELFF. The CDR3 nucleotides are TGCGCCAGCAGCCAAGACAGGGTGGACACCGGGGAGCTGTTTTTT.

This clonotype was observed a handful of times. The V call is TRBV27, the J call TRBJ1-2; tentatively, D is TRBD1 (5 bases). The V end was cut by 9 bases, the J end by 6 bases, with 11 bases between. The CDR3 sequence is 11 residues long. Germline loops: CDR1 MNHEY, CDR2 SMNVEV (reference sequence). CDR3 nucleotides: TGTGCCAGTTCGGGGGGGGATGGCTACACCTTC. This translates into CASSGGDGYTF.